This TCR beta chain originates from a study of cytomegalovirus exposure and HLA in healthy donors. Across the whole study: Most genotyped donors, 65% to 85% of about 400, had Caucasian-associated genetic ancestry. Regarding the study as a whole: The classifier was said to identify cytomegalovirus status with high specificity and sensitivity.

This CDR3 region has 13 residues. Germline V gene data show CDR1 as MNHNS and CDR2 as SASEGT. V was shortened by 6 bases and J by 2 bases, with 8 bases between the two germline ends. The study ran its PCR with 60 Vbeta and 13 Jbeta primers. Only in-frame clones appear in the TCRdb table, and some are missing; sequencing was by immunoSEQ multiplex PCR. Its table records about 200,000 clones. Remarks on this clone: The antigen remains undetermined.

This TCR derives from a boy between 10 and 17 years old in good health and CMV-seronegative. This sequence joins TRBV6-1 and TRBJ1-3, with D possibly being TRBD1 (5 bases). The sample comprised PBMCs. CDR3 loop: CASRDSAGNTIYF. The CDR3 coding sequence is TGTGCCAGCAGAGACAGTGCTGGAAACACCATATATTTT.